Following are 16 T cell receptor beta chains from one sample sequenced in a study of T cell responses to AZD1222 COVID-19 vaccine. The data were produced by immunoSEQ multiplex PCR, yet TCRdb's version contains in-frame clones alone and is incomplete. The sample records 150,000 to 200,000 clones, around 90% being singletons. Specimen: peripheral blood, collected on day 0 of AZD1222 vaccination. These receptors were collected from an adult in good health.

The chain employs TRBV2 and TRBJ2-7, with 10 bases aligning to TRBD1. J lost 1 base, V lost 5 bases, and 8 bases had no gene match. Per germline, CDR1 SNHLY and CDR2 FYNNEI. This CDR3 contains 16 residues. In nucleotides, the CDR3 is TGTGCCAGCAGTTCCCGGACAGGGGGGTTGTCCTACGAGCAGTACTTC. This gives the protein CASSSRTGGLSYEQYF.

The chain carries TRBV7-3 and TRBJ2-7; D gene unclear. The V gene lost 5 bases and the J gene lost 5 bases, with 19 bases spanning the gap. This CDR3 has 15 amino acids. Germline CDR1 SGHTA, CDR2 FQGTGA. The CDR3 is CASSPRLAAMNEQYF. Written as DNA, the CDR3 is TGTGCCAGCAGCCCACGACTGGCAGCAATGAACGAGCAGTACTTC.

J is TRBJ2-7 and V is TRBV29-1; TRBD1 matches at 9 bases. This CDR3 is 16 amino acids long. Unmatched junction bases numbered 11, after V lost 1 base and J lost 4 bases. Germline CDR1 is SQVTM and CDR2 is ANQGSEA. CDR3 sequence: CSVEGRDREGVYEQYF. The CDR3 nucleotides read TGCAGCGTTGAAGGCCGGGACAGGGAGGGAGTATACGAGCAGTACTTC.

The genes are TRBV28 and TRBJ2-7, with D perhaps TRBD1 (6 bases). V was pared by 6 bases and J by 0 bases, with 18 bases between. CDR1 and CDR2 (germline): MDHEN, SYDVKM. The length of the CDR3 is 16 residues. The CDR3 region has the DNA TGTGCCAGCAGCTACCTTCGGACAGCCCTCTCCTACGAGCAGTACTTC. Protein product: CASSYLRTALSYEQYF.

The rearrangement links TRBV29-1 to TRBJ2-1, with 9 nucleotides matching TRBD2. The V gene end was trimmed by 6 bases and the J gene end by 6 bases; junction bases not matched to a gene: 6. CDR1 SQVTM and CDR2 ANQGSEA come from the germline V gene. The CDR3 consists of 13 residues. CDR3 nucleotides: TGCAGCGTGGACGGGACTAGCTTCAATGAGCAGTTCTTC. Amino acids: CSVDGTSFNEQFF.

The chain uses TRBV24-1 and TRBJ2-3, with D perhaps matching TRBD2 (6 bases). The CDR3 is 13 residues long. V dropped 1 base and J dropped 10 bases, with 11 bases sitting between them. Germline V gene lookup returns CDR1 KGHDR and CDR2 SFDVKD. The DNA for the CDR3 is TGTGCCACCAGTGATTTACCCGGGACTCCGCAGTATTTT. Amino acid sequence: CATSDLPGTPQYF.

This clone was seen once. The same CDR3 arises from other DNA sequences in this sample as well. CDR3 protein: CASSQGGTEAFF. CDR3 DNA: TGTGCCAGCAGCCAGGGGGGGACTGAAGCTTTCTTT. The rearrangement uses TRBV7-9 and TRBJ1-1; 7 nucleotides agree with TRBD1. Germline trimming cut 5 bases from V and 5 bases from J; bases unmatched to any gene: 2. Per germline, CDR1 SEHNR and CDR2 FQNEAQ (reference sequence). This CDR3 has 12 residues.

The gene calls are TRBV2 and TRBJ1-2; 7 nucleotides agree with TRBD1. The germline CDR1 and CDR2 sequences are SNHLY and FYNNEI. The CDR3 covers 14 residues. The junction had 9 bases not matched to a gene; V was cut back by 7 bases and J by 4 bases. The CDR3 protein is CASTSTGAIYGYTF. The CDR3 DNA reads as TGTGCCAGCACTTCTACAGGGGCCATCTATGGCTACACCTTC.

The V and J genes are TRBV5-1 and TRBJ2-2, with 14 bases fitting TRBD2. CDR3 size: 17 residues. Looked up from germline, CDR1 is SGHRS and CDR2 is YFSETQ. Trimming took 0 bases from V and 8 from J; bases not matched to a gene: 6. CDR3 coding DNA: TGCGCCAGCAGCTTGGCGGGACTAGCGGGAGTGTCTGGGGAGCTGTTTTTT. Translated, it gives CASSLAGLAGVSGELFF.

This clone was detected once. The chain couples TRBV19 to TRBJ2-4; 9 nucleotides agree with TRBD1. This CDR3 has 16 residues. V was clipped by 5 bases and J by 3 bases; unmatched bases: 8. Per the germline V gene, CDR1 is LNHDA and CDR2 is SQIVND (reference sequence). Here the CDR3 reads CASSVNRGLDKNIQYF. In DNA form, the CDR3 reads TGTGCCAGTAGTGTCAACAGGGGGCTCGACAAAAACATTCAGTACTTC.

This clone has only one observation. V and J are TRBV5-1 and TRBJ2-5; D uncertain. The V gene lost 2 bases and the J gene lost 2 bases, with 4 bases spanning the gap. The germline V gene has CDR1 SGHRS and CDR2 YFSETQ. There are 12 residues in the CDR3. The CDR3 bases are TGCGCCAGCAGCTTAAAGCAAGAGACCCAGTACTTC. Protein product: CASSLKQETQYF.

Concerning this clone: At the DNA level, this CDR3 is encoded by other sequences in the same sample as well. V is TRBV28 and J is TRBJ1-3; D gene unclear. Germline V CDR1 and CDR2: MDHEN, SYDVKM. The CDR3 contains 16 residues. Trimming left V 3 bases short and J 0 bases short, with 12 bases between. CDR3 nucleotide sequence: TGTGCCAGCAGTTTGAAGGGTCTCAGCTCTGGAAACACCATATATTTT. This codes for CASSLKGLSSGNTIYF.

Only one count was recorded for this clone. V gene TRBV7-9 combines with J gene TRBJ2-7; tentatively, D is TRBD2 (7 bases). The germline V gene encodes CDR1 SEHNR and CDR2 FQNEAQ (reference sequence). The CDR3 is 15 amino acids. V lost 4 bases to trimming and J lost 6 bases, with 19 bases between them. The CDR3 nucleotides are TGTGCCAGCAGCTATAAACGGGGGGCGATGGGCGAGCAGTACTTC. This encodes CASSYKRGAMGEQYF.

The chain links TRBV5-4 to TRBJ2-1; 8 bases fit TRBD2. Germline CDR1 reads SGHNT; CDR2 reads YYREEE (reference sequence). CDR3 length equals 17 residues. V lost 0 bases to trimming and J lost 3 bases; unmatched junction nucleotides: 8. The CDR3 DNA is TGTGCCAGCAGCTTGGGGGGCTCGGGAGGGAACTACAATGAGCAGTTCTTC. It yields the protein CASSLGGSGGNYNEQFF.

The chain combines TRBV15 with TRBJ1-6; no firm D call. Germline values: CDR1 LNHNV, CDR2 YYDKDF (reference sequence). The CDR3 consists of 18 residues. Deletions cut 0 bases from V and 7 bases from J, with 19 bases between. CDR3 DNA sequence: TGTGCCACCAGCAGAGATGGTACACTCGGCGGCCGGAATTCACCCCTCCACTTT. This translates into CATSRDGTLGGRNSPLHF.

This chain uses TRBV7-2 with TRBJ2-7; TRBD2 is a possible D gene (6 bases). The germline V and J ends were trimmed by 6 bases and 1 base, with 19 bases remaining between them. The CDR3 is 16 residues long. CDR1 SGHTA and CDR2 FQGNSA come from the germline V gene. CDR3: CASRLAGLVGSYEQYF. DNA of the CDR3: TGTGCCAGCAGGCTCGCGGGGCTAGTCGGGTCCTACGAGCAGTACTTC.